This record covers a single T cell receptor (beta chain). The antigen is not known. One end of the junction is discordant with germline, which a read error may explain. The sample belongs to a study of CD8+ T cells in alopecia areata. In the study overall: Treated individuals took tofacitinib by mouth, 5 to 10 mg twice daily. Findings and caveats of the study: Higher clonality was seen in lesional scalp than in normal scalp, especially in alopecia totalis/universalis.

TCR sequencing used cDNA made by reverse transcription of extracted RNA. Using immunoSEQ multiplex PCR, the repertoire was profiled, and TCRdb retains in-frame clones only, with some absent. Of roughly 250,000 clones in the sample, roughly 69% are singletons; the top ten hold approximately 1.2%. This CDR3 contains 15 residues. Germline values: CDR1 KGHSH, CDR2 LQKENI. This TCR was recovered from a human donor with alopecia areata. Sequenced here: CD4+ T cells sorted from blood, sampled at week 0. The chain links TRBV18 to TRBJ1-4; 10 bases map to TRBD1. This CDR3 reads CASSPPGTGAEKLFF. Here the CDR3 DNA reads TGTGCCAGCTCCCCACCGGGGACAGGGGCCGAAAAACTGTTTTTT.